What follows describes a single T cell receptor (beta chain). Its antigen is as yet unknown. The data originate from a study of cytomegalovirus exposure and HLA in healthy donors. Repertoires were generated with immunoSEQ multiplex PCR, while TCRdb's copy carries only in-frame clones and drops some. The sample lists roughly 63,000 clones, roughly 90% seen once, with roughly 1.2% in the top ten. The approximately 120-subject validation cohort, separate from the approximately 670-subject first cohort, included the donors. The CDR3 is 14 amino acids. Germline V lookup: CDR1 SEHNR, CDR2 FQNEAQ (reference sequence). Trimming pared 2 bases from V and 3 bases from J, leaving 11 bases between. Overall study results and limits: High specificity and sensitivity for cytomegalovirus status were reported for the classifier. It was 164 TCR beta chains that were listed as cytomegalovirus-associated.

The sequence was collected from a woman younger than 30 in good health and CMV-seronegative. The rearrangement uses TRBV7-9 and TRBJ2-7, with D tentatively TRBD1 (5 bases). Sequences were obtained from PBMCs. The CDR3 nucleotides read TGTGCCAGCAGCTTAACGGCAGGGAACTACGAGCAGTACTTC. As protein: CASSLTAGNYEQYF.